A single sample gave rise to the 24 T cell receptor beta chains below, sequenced in a study of blood T cell repertoires in COVID-19. Repertoires were generated with immunoSEQ multiplex PCR, while TCRdb's copy carries only in-frame clones and drops some. This sample has roughly 200,000 clones, with approximately 83% found just once. Material for sequencing was peripheral blood. The source of these receptors is a human donor with active or convalescent COVID-19. The donor label of this sample is uncertain.

In this sample, this clone turned up a few times. The rearrangement links TRBV9 to TRBJ2-7; 11 nucleotides align to TRBD2. V gave up 1 base and J gave up 7 bases; unmatched junction bases: 7. This CDR3 comprises 15 residues. Germline CDR1 is SGDLS and CDR2 is YYNGEE. The CDR3 protein is CASSVQAGTSGEQYF. CDR3 DNA sequence: TGTGCCAGCAGCGTACAAGCCGGGACTAGCGGAGAGCAGTACTTC.

The chain combines TRBV4-3 with TRBJ1-2; D unclear. Germline CDR1 LGHNA, CDR2 YSLEER. Trimming left V 0 bases short and J 4 bases short, with 6 bases between. The CDR3 spans 13 residues. The chain's CDR3 is CASSQEARYGYTF. The CDR3 DNA sequence: TGCGCCAGCAGCCAAGAAGCGCGCTATGGCTACACCTTC.

The V call is TRBV27, the J call TRBJ1-5; tentative D call: TRBD1 (6 bases). The CDR3 has 15 amino acids. Germline V lookup: CDR1 MNHEY, CDR2 SMNVEV (reference sequence). The ends were cut back, 6 bases at V and 1 base at J, with 13 bases in the middle. The CDR3 region is CASRQLTGSNQPQHF. The CDR3 bases are TGTGCCAGCAGACAACTTACAGGGAGCAATCAGCCCCAGCATTTT.

The rearrangement joins TRBV15 to TRBJ1-2, with a possible D match to TRBD1 (6 bases). Deletions cut 2 bases from V and 1 base from J, with 17 bases between. The CDR3 has 17 residues. In germline, CDR1 is LNHNV, CDR2 YYDKDF (reference sequence). The CDR3 bases are TGTGCCACCAGCAGACCGGGGGGCAAACAGTTTAACTATGGCTACACCTTC. Its protein product is CATSRPGGKQFNYGYTF.

The gene calls are TRBV5-1 and TRBJ2-7; D is unresolved. Germline V CDR1 and CDR2: SGHRS, YFSETQ. The germline V and J ends were trimmed by 2 bases and 2 bases, with 11 bases remaining between them. This CDR3 is built from 14 residues. The CDR3 loop reads CASSFQHPTYEQYF. CDR3 bases: TGCGCCAGCAGCTTCCAACATCCGACCTACGAGCAGTACTTC. Filled out from reference TRBV5-1 and TRBJ2-7, the complete variable domain reads KAGVTQTPRYLIKTRGQQVTLSCSPISGHRSVSWYQQTPGQGLQFLFEYFSETQRNKGNFPGRFSGRQFSNSRSEMNVSTLELGDSALYLCASSFQHPTYEQYFGPGTRLTVT.

The chain joins TRBV7-9 to TRBJ2-5; D not resolved. Looked up from germline, CDR1 is SEHNR and CDR2 is FQNEAQ (reference sequence). The CDR3 runs to 18 residues. Trimming removed 5 bases from V and 6 bases from J, with 28 bases in between. The CDR3 DNA follows: TGTGCCAGCAGCCCCCCACTACTAAACCCAAAAACCGTGAAGACCCAGTACTTC. It is translated as CASSPPLLNPKTVKTQYF.

The CDR3 is CASSPTSGTPDTQYF. In DNA, the CDR3 is TGTGCCAGCAGCCCGACAAGCGGGACCCCAGATACGCAGTATTTT. The chain is built from TRBV7-8 and TRBJ2-3; 7 bases match TRBD2. CDR3 length: 15 amino acids. Trimming removed 5 bases from V and 4 bases from J; junction bases left unmatched: 9. Germline V gene sequence: CDR1 SGHVS, CDR2 FQNEAQ. Together with reference TRBV7-8 and TRBJ2-3, the CDR3 gives the full variable domain: GAGVSQSPRYKVAKRGQDVALRCDPISGHVSLFWYQQALGQGPEFLTYFQNEAQLDKSGLPSDRFFAERPEGSVSTLKIQRTQQEDSAVYLCASSPTSGTPDTQYFGPGTRLTVL.

The chain links TRBV12-5 to TRBJ1-2; D perhaps matches TRBD1 (5 bases). Germline-derived CDR1 and CDR2 are LGHNT and FRNRAP. The CDR3 totals 14 residues. V was shortened by 6 bases and J by 6 bases, with 17 bases between the two germline ends. The CDR3 sequence is CASGGTGGRHGYTF. In nucleotides, the CDR3 is TGTGCTAGTGGGGGAACGGGGGGTAGGCATGGCTACACCTTC. The full variable domain, in which reference TRBV12-5 and TRBJ1-2 provide the parts outside the CDR3, is DARVTQTPRHKVTEMGQEVTMRCQPILGHNTVFWYRQTMMQGLELLAYFRNRAPLDDSGMPKDRFSAEMPDATLATLKIQPSEPRDSAVYFCASGGTGGRHGYTFGSGTRLTVV.

This clone was recorded a few times. The chain uses TRBV4-2 and TRBJ2-3, with D possibly matching TRBD1 (6 bases). CDR3 length: 17 residues. Germline V CDR1 and CDR2: LGHNA, YNFKEQ. V gave up 1 base and J gave up 2 bases, with 16 bases separating them. CDR3 amino acids: CASSQVRLGQTTDTQYF. CDR3 bases: TGTGCCAGCAGCCAAGTCCGTTTGGGACAAACCACAGATACGCAGTATTTT.

The DNA of the CDR3 is TGCGCCAGCAGCTCAGGACTAGCGGGAGACCCCCCCACAGATACGCAGTATTTT. Translation gives CASSSGLAGDPPTDTQYF. This chain connects TRBV5-1 to TRBJ2-3; 13 bases agree with TRBD2. In germline, CDR1 is SGHRS, CDR2 YFSETQ. V was pared by 3 bases and J by 2 bases, with 9 bases of the junction left unmatched. This CDR3 has 18 residues.

V gene TRBV28 combines with J gene TRBJ1-2, with 12 bases that match TRBD1. Trimming cost V 2 bases and J 3 bases; bases outside gene matches: 10. CDR1 and CDR2 (germline): MDHEN, SYDVKM. The CDR3 extends over 18 amino acids. The CDR3 DNA reads as TGTGCCAGCAGTTTAGGCTCCGGGACAGGGGGCGCGGACTATGGCTACACCTTC. Its translation is CASSLGSGTGGADYGYTF.

V usage is TRBV9 and J usage is TRBJ2-7; no reliable D call. The CDR3 extends over 14 amino acids. V lost 0 bases and J 5 bases, leaving 12 bases between the germline ends. Germline V gene lookup returns CDR1 SGDLS and CDR2 YYNGEE. CDR3 DNA sequence: TGTGCCAGCAGCGTAGCTCTAGATCGCCACGAGCAGTACTTC. This sequence encodes CASSVALDRHEQYF.

V usage is TRBV5-1 and J usage is TRBJ2-3; 8 positions match TRBD2. The CDR3 sequence is 16 residues long. The germline V gene has CDR1 SGHRS and CDR2 YFSETQ. V was pared by 0 bases and J by 2 bases, with 5 bases of the junction left unmatched. The chain's CDR3 is CASSLEVAGNTDTQYF. CDR3 nucleotide sequence: TGCGCCAGCAGCTTGGAGGTAGCGGGGAACACAGATACGCAGTATTTT.

The chain carries TRBV11-3 and TRBJ2-1, with unresolved D. Deletions cut 4 bases from V and 4 bases from J, with 5 bases between. Germline-derived CDR1 and CDR2 are SGHNT and YENEEA. The CDR3 is 12 amino acids. In nucleotides, the CDR3 is TGTGCCAGCAGCTCCAGATACAATGAGCAGTTCTTC. Encoded protein: CASSSRYNEQFF.

The chain recombines TRBV13 with TRBJ2-3, with D maybe TRBD2 (5 bases). The V gene's germline CDR1 is PRHDT and CDR2 FYEKMQ (reference sequence). The CDR3 spans 16 residues. The V and J ends lost 1 base and 2 bases respectively, with 13 bases between them. The chain's CDR3 is CASSLEASRNTDTQYF. The CDR3 DNA reads as TGTGCCAGCAGCTTAGAGGCTAGCCGCAACACAGATACGCAGTATTTT.

The CDR3 sequence: CSVEDETGVRSYEQYF. The CDR3 bases are TGCAGCGTTGAAGACGAAACAGGGGTCAGATCCTACGAGCAGTACTTC. The chain couples TRBV29-1 to TRBJ2-7, with TRBD1 matching 7 bases. The CDR3 runs to 16 residues. The junction had 9 bases not matched to a gene; V was cut back by 0 bases and J by 1 base. Germline V gene lookup returns CDR1 SQVTM and CDR2 ANQGSEA.

The J gene is TRBJ1-5, the V gene TRBV6-5; no reliable D call. The ends were cut back, 2 bases at V and 3 bases at J, with 14 bases in the middle. The germline V gene encodes CDR1 MNHEY and CDR2 SVGAGI. This CDR3 spans 16 amino acids. The CDR3 coding sequence is TGTGCCAGCAGTTACCGCGGGATAGGGAACAATCAGCCCCAGCATTTT. As protein: CASSYRGIGNNQPQHF.

The rearrangement uses TRBV18 and TRBJ2-3, with 11 bases aligning to TRBD2. V was pared by 1 base and J by 7 bases, with 13 bases of the junction left unmatched. This CDR3 comprises 18 residues. Germline V gene lookup returns CDR1 KGHSH and CDR2 LQKENI. The CDR3 loop reads CASSPRATPSGGPHTQYF. CDR3 sequence (DNA): TGTGCCAGCTCACCACGCGCGACTCCTAGCGGGGGGCCCCATACGCAGTATTTT.

This clone came up once. The V and J genes are TRBV19 and TRBJ2-5; maybe TRBD1 (6 bases). The CDR3 loop spans 13 amino acids. Deletions cut 7 bases from V and 5 bases from J, with 14 bases between. Germline loops: CDR1 LNHDA, CDR2 SQIVND (reference sequence). The CDR3 DNA sequence: TGTGCCAGTACCAGAACAGGGTCGGAGACCCAGTACTTC. It yields the protein CASTRTGSETQYF.

The rearrangement joins TRBV7-2 to TRBJ2-7; D is perhaps TRBD2 (6 bases). Germline assignment: CDR1 SGHTA and CDR2 FQGNSA. This CDR3 contains 14 residues. With 1 base removed from V and 3 bases from J, the gap between germline ends came to 10 bases. This chain's CDR3 is CASSLGAGYYEQYF. CDR3 DNA sequence: TGTGCCAGCAGCTTAGGGGCGGGGTACTACGAGCAGTACTTC.

The V call is TRBV5-1, the J call TRBJ1-5; 7 bases are a match to TRBD1. CDR1 is SGHRS and CDR2 is YFSETQ in the germline V gene. The CDR3 totals 14 residues. J was trimmed by 4 bases and V by 0 bases; bases with no gene match: 1. The CDR3 region has the DNA TGCGCCAGCAGCTTGGAGGGACAGAATCAGCCCCAGCATTTT. It is translated as CASSLEGQNQPQHF. Looking up the rest from reference TRBV5-1 and TRBJ1-5 gives the full variable domain: KAGVTQTPRYLIKTRGQQVTLSCSPISGHRSVSWYQQTPGQGLQFLFEYFSETQRNKGNFPGRFSGRQFSNSRSEMNVSTLELGDSALYLCASSLEGQNQPQHFGDGTRLSIL.

This chain links TRBV7-9 with TRBJ2-1; D remains unclear. V was pared by 3 bases and J by 4 bases, with 13 bases between. The germline V gene has CDR1 SEHNR and CDR2 FQNEAQ (reference sequence). The CDR3 length is 15 residues. CDR3 sequence reads: CASSFPIRSYNEQFF. The CDR3, as DNA: TGTGCCAGCAGCTTTCCTATCCGGTCATACAATGAGCAGTTCTTC.

In DNA form, the CDR3 reads TGTGCCAGCTCATCCGTTACAAACACCGGGGAGCTGTTTTTT. This encodes CASSSVTNTGELFF. The chain employs TRBV18 and TRBJ2-2; D is uncertain. The germline V gene encodes CDR1 KGHSH and CDR2 LQKENI. The CDR3 extends over 14 amino acids. V lost 5 bases to trimming and J lost 2 bases, with 9 bases between them. The variable domain in full, completed from reference TRBV18 and TRBJ2-2, reads NAGVMQNPRHLVRRRGQEARLRCSPMKGHSHVYWYRQLPEEGLKFMVYLQKENIIDESGMPKERFSAEFPKEGPSILRIQQVVRGDSAAYFCASSSVTNTGELFFGEGSRLTVL.

The chain recombines TRBV5-5 with TRBJ1-2, with 8 bases lining up with TRBD1. V was clipped by 6 bases and J by 6 bases; unmatched bases: 7. CDR1 and CDR2 (germline): SGHKS, YYEKEE (reference sequence). This CDR3 is 13 amino acids long. In DNA, the CDR3 is TGTGCCAGCATGATCACAGGGGGTCATGGCTACACCTTC. It yields the protein CASMITGGHGYTF.